Presented here are 15 T cell receptor beta chains from one specimen sequenced in a study of blood T cell repertoires in COVID-19. Assay used: immunoSEQ multiplex PCR; TCRdb lists only in-frame clones, some missing. In the table there are fewer than 500,000 clones, around nine tenths of which are singletons. Sequenced input: PBMCs or T cells enriched from blood (not recorded which). The source is a woman in her 30s with acute COVID-19.

V gene TRBV6-2 or TRBV6-3 combines with J gene TRBJ2-2; 9 nucleotides line up with TRBD2. Trimming removed 5 bases from V and 2 bases from J; junction bases left unmatched: 6. CDR3 length: 16 residues. Per the germline V gene, CDR1 is MNHEY and CDR2 is SVGEGT. This chain's CDR3 is CASSPLAGLNTGELFF. The DNA for the CDR3 is TGTGCCAGCAGTCCCCTAGCGGGGCTCAACACCGGGGAGCTGTTTTTT.

This rearrangement joins TRBV19 to TRBJ1-2, with 8 nucleotides matching TRBD1. Germline assignment: CDR1 LNHDA and CDR2 SQIVND (reference sequence). CDR3 size: 14 residues. The ends lost 4 bases at V and 7 bases at J; junction bases unmatched: 8. Here the CDR3 reads CASSTGGQGSGYTF. CDR3 in DNA: TGTGCCAGTAGTACGGGTGGACAGGGAAGTGGCTACACCTTC.

The chain links TRBV9 to TRBJ2-3; D is perhaps TRBD1 (6 bases). The germline V and J ends were trimmed by 0 bases and 2 bases, with 10 bases remaining between them. CDR1 is SGDLS and CDR2 is YYNGEE in the germline V gene. CDR3 length equals 15 residues. The CDR3 DNA is TGTGCCAGCAGCGTAGATGGGACACACACAGATACGCAGTATTTT. Translating gives CASSVDGTHTDTQYF.

J is TRBJ2-3 and V is TRBV2; D is possibly TRBD2 (5 bases). Germline CDR1 SNHLY, CDR2 FYNNEI. The V end was cut by 6 bases, the J end by 5 bases, with 21 bases between. The CDR3 contains 16 residues. The CDR3 is CASSGVQAAAQDTQYF. CDR3 bases: TGTGCCAGCAGCGGGGTTCAAGCTGCAGCCCAAGATACGCAGTATTTT.

The J gene is TRBJ2-7, the V gene TRBV9; TRBD1 agrees at 9 bases. The J segment lost 4 bases and the V segment lost 4 bases, leaving 6 bases of the junction unmatched. The CDR3 has 14 amino acids. From germline, CDR1 is SGDLS and CDR2 YYNGEE. This CDR3 reads CASSPGDREYEQYF. For the CDR3, the DNA is TGTGCCAGCAGCCCCGGGGACAGGGAATACGAGCAGTACTTC.

The genes are TRBV30 and TRBJ1-2, with D possibly TRBD1 on 5 matching bases. This CDR3 contains 14 residues. Germline CDR1 and CDR2: GTSNPN and SVGIG (reference sequence). Trimming took off 0 bases at V and 7 bases at J, with 15 bases between the two ends. The CDR3 coding sequence is TGTGCCTGGAGTGTACCAGGGCGCCCCGGTGGCTACACCTTC. Residues: CAWSVPGRPGGYTF.

This chain uses TRBV7-2 with TRBJ2-3, with a tentative D call TRBD2 (6 bases). The CDR3 spans 17 residues. Trimming shortened V by 2 bases and J by 3 bases, and 18 bases separated the two germline ends. The V gene's germline CDR1 is SGHTA and CDR2 FQGNSA. The CDR3, as DNA: TGTGCCAGCAGCTTATGGCGCGGGGCCGGTACTACAGATACGCAGTATTTT. It specifies CASSLWRGAGTTDTQYF.

The chain links TRBV5-1 to TRBJ2-7; TRBD2 matches at 12 bases. The trim removed 7 bases at V and 6 bases at J, leaving 11 bases unmatched. The CDR3 length is 15 residues. The germline V gene has CDR1 SGHRS and CDR2 YFSETQ. CDR3 sequence reads: CASSFTSGGTGEQYF. The CDR3 nucleotides are TGCGCCAGCTCCTTCACTAGCGGGGGGACCGGCGAGCAGTACTTC. Full variable domain (outside the CDR3, taken from reference TRBV5-1 and TRBJ2-7): KAGVTQTPRYLIKTRGQQVTLSCSPISGHRSVSWYQQTPGQGLQFLFEYFSETQRNKGNFPGRFSGRQFSNSRSEMNVSTLELGDSALYLCASSFTSGGTGEQYFGPGTRLTVT.

The rearrangement joins TRBV5-5 to TRBJ1-1; tentatively, D is TRBD1 (6 bases). The CDR3 consists of 14 residues. CDR1 SGHKS and CDR2 YYEKEE come from the germline V gene (reference sequence). The ends were cut back, 4 bases at V and 5 bases at J, with 15 bases in the middle. This CDR3 is CASSPTGSGTEAFF. The CDR3 bases are TGTGCCAGCAGCCCCACAGGGAGTGGTACTGAAGCTTTCTTT. Full variable domain (missing parts from reference TRBV5-5 and TRBJ1-1): DAGVTQSPTHLIKTRGQQVTLRCSPISGHKSVSWYQQVLGQGPQFIFQYYEKEERGRGNFPDRFSARQFPNYSSELNVNALLLGDSALYLCASSPTGSGTEAFFGQGTRLTVV.

The rearrangement links TRBV10-3 to TRBJ2-1; tentative D call: TRBD2 (6 bases). V was shortened by 4 bases and J by 7 bases, with 14 bases between the two germline ends. The CDR3 spans 14 residues. Germline V gene data show CDR1 as ENHRY and CDR2 as SYGVKD. The CDR3 nucleotides are TGTGCCATCAGTGGGGTCGAGGGGAGGAATGAGCAGTTCTTC. Translated, it gives CAISGVEGRNEQFF.

The rearrangement joins TRBV4-1 to TRBJ2-5; D not resolved. Germline V gene data show CDR1 as MGHRA and CDR2 as YSYEKL. V lost 0 bases to trimming and J lost 5 bases, with 13 bases between them. The CDR3 has 15 amino acids. CDR3 sequence (DNA): TGCGCCAGCAGCCAAGAGGCGGCTAGTTTGGAGACCCAGTACTTC. Its protein product is CASSQEAASLETQYF.

The chain couples TRBV29-1 to TRBJ2-3; D remains ambiguous. CDR1 is SQVTM and CDR2 is ANQGSEA in the germline V gene. The CDR3 length is 12 residues. Between the trimmed V and J ends, which lost 2 bases and 6 bases, there was a span of 9 bases. This CDR3 is CSVEYPQDTQYF. CDR3 sequence (DNA): TGCAGCGTTGAATACCCGCAGGATACGCAGTATTTT.

The genes are TRBV29-1 and TRBJ1-2; D gene unclear. V was shortened by 3 bases and J by 0 bases, with 14 bases between the two germline ends. This CDR3 region has 15 residues. Germline-derived CDR1 and CDR2 are SQVTM and ANQGSEA. The CDR3 is CSVDRGTPTNYGYTF. As DNA, the CDR3 is TGCAGCGTTGATCGGGGAACCCCCACTAACTATGGCTACACCTTC. The full variable domain, its missing parts supplied by reference TRBV29-1 and TRBJ1-2, is SAVISQKPSRDICQRGTSLTIQCQVDSQVTMMFWYRQQPGQSLTLIATANQGSEATYESGFVIDKFPISRPNLTFSTLTVSNMSPEDSSIYLCSVDRGTPTNYGYTFGSGTRLTVV.

The V and J genes are TRBV4-1 and TRBJ1-2, with unresolved D. V was clipped by 3 bases and J by 9 bases, with 14 bases between them. Germline CDR1 and CDR2: MGHRA and YSYEKL. The CDR3 extends over 13 amino acids. The CDR3 sequence: CASSQPLTSSYTF. For the CDR3, the DNA is TGCGCCAGCAGCCAGCCGTTGACATCCAGCTACACCTTC.

The rearrangement uses TRBV7-2 and TRBJ2-3; D uncertain. CDR3 length: 14 residues. V was clipped by 1 base and J by 4 bases, with 9 bases between them. CDR1 and CDR2 from the germline V gene are SGHTA and FQGNSA. Here the CDR3 reads CASSLGHQADTQYF. DNA for the CDR3: TGTGCCAGCAGCTTAGGGCATCAGGCAGATACGCAGTATTTT.